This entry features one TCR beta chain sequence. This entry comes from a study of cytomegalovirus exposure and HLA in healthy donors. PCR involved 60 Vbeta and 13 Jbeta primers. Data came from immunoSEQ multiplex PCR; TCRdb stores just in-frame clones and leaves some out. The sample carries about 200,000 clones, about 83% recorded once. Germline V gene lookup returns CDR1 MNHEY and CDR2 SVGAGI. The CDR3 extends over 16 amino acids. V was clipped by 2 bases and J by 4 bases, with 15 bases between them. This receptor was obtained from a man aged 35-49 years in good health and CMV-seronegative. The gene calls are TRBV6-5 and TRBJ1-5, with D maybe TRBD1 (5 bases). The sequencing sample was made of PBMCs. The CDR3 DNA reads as TGTGCCAGCAGTTACGGGCCAGGGCTTCCAAATCAGCCCCAGCATTTT. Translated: CASSYGPGLPNQPQHF.